This T cell receptor (beta chain) was sequenced in a study of T cells in Graves' hyperthyroidism and ophthalmopathy. In the study overall: Peripheral blood was secured at the point of initial diagnosis, before any treatment.

TCR beta CDR3 region amplification was performed from RNA transcripts. An initial round of RT-PCR targeting the TCR CDR3 relied on the HTBI primer set. TCRdb re-derived calls from the multiplex PCR reads in MiXCR, one entry per CDR3 protein. The sample contains over 250,000 distinct CDR3 sequences, 20% to 25% of which appear only once. The CDR3 runs 15 residues. From germline, CDR1 is SGHAT and CDR2 FQNNGV. J was trimmed by 4 bases and V by 4 bases; bases with no gene match: 8. Participants, patients aged 18 to 65, had newly diagnosed hyperthyroidism with a duration under 2 months. This clonotype has a handful of counts. Antigen: not known. Points from the study as a whole: Most expanded thyroid clonotypes above 0.001 recurred in blood.

The chain employs TRBV11-2 and TRBJ2-7, with 9 positions matching TRBD1. This receptor was taken from a man aged 40-49 years with Graves' hyperthyroidism that later progressed to Graves' ophthalmopathy. Sample: blood. As DNA, the CDR3 is TGTGCCAGCAGCTCCTCGGGACAGGGTCGATACGAGCAGTACTTC. Residues: CASSSSGQGRYEQYF.